The sequence of this T cell receptor beta chain was determined in a study of cytomegalovirus exposure and HLA in healthy donors. 60 Vbeta and 13 Jbeta primers were used in PCR. In the original processing: The count from a later analysis was about 80 million unique TCR beta chains, 9.5 million to 11 million of them shared. Sequenced by immunoSEQ multiplex PCR; TCRdb stores in-frame clones only, minus some. That table supplies the V and J calls and clone size; D and trimming were determined from the DNA. The sample carries about 200,000 clones, 60% to 80% recorded once. Study results and caveats: Certain sequence variants were highly shared and formed a cluster, and this cluster was likely a sequencing artifact. The availability of immune exposure information extended only to CMV serostatus.

Germline V lookup: CDR1 SGHDT, CDR2 YYEEEE. This CDR3 is built from 16 residues. Trimming removed 3 bases at V and 0 bases at J, with 10 bases between. Worth noting for this clone: Its antigen is unidentified.

J is TRBJ1-6 and V is TRBV5-6; a possible D gene is TRBD1 (6 bases). Material: PBMCs. This clonotype originated in a woman in her 30s in good health and CMV-seronegative. The CDR3 DNA is TGTGCCAGCAGCTGGACAGAGAGCTCCTATAATTCACCCCTCCACTTT. This gives the protein CASSWTESSYNSPLHF.